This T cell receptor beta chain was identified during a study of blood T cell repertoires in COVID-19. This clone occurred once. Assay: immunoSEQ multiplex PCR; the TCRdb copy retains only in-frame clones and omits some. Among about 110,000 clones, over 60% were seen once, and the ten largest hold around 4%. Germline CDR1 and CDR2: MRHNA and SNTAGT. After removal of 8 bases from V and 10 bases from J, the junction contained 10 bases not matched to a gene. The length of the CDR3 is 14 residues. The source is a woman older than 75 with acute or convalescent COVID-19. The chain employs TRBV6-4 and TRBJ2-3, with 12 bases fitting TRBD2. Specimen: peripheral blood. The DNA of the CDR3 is TGTGCCAGCGCTTCTAGCGGGAGGGCCGCTGCGCAGTATTTT. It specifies CASASSGRAAAQYF.